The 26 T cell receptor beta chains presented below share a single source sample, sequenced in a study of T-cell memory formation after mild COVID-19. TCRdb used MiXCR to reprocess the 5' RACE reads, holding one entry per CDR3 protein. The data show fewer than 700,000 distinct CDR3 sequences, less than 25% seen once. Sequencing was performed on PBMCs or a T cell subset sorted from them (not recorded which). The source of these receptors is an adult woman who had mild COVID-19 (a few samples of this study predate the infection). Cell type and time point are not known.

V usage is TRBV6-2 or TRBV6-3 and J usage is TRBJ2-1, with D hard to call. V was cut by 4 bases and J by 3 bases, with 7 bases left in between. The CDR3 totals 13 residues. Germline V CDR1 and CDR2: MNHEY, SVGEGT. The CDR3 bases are TGTGCCAGCAGTTCAAATTACTACAATGAGCAGTTCTTC. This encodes CASSSNYYNEQFF.

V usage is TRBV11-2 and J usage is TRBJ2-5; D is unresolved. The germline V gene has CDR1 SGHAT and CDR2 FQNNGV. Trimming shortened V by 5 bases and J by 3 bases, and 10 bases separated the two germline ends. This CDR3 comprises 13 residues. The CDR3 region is CASSPKSEETQYF. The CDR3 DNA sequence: TGTGCCAGCAGCCCTAAATCAGAAGAGACCCAGTACTTC.

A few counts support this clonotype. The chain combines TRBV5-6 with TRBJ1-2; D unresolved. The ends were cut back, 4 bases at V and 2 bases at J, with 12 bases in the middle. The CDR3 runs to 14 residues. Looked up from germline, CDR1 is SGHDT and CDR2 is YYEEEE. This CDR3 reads CASSRSIQNYGYTF. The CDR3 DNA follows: TGTGCCAGCAGCCGATCAATCCAGAACTATGGCTACACCTTC.

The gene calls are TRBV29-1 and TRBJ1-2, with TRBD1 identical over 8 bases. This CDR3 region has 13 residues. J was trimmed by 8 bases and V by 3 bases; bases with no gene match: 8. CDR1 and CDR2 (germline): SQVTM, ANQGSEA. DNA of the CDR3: TGCAGCGTTGAGCAGGGGGCAGTCAGGGGCTACACCTTC. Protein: CSVEQGAVRGYTF. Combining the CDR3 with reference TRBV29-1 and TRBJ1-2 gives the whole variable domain SAVISQKPSRDICQRGTSLTIQCQVDSQVTMMFWYRQQPGQSLTLIATANQGSEATYESGFVIDKFPISRPNLTFSTLTVSNMSPEDSSIYLCSVEQGAVRGYTFGSGTRLTVV.

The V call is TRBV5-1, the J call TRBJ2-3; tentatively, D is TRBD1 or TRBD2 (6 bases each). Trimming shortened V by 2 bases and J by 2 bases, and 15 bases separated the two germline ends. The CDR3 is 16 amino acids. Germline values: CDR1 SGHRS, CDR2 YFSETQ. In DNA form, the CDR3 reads TGCGCCAGCAGCTTAGGCACGGGGGCCTACACAGATACGCAGTATTTT. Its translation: CASSLGTGAYTDTQYF.

The CDR3: CASRAIQGFVNEQFF. CDR3 nucleotide sequence: TGTGCCAGCAGGGCGATACAGGGGTTTGTAAATGAGCAGTTCTTC. V gene TRBV6-2 or TRBV6-3 combines with J gene TRBJ2-1; 7 bases fit TRBD1. Germline V gene sequence: CDR1 MNHEY, CDR2 SVGEGT. With 6 bases clipped from V and 7 bases from J, the junction kept 12 bases outside the gene matches. The length of the CDR3 is 15 residues.

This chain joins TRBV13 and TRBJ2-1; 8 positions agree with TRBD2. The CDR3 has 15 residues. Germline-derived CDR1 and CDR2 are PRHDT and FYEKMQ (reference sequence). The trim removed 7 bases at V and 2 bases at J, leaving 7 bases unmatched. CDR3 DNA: TGTGCCAGCACCCTAAGCGGGGGCCCCTACAATGAGCAGTTCTTC. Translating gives CASTLSGGPYNEQFF. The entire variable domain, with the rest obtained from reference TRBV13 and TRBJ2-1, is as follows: AAGVIQSPRHLIKEKRETATLKCYPIPRHDTVYWYQQGPGQDPQFLISFYEKMQSDKGSIPDRFSAQQFSDYHSELNMSSLELGDSALYFCASTLSGGPYNEQFFGPGTRLTVL.

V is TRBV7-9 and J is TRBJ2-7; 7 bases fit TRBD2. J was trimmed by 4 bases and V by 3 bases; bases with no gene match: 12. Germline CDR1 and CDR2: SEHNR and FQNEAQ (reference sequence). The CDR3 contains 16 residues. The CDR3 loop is CASSFESGVGKYEQYF. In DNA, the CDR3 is TGTGCCAGCAGCTTTGAAAGCGGGGTTGGAAAATACGAGCAGTACTTC.

CDR3 coding DNA: TGTGCCAGCAGCCGGTCGATGGAAGCGGGGTACGAGCAGTACTTC. Translated: CASSRSMEAGYEQYF. V usage is TRBV4-2 and J usage is TRBJ2-7; 7 bases agree with TRBD2. Germline CDR1 and CDR2: LGHNA and YNFKEQ. The CDR3 has 15 amino acids. V lost 4 bases, J lost 4 bases, and 10 bases stayed unmatched.

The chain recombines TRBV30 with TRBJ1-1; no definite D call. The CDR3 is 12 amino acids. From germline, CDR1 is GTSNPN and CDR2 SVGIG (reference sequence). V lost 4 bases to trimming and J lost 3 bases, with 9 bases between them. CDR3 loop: CAWTGPYTEAFF. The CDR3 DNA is TGTGCCTGGACCGGACCCTACACTGAAGCTTTCTTT.

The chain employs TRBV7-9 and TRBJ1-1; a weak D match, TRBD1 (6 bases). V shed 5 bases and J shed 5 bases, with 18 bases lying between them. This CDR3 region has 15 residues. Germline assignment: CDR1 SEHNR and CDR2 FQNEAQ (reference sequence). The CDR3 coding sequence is TGTGCCAGCAGCACCGGGACACATATAGGGACTGAAGCTTTCTTT. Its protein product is CASSTGTHIGTEAFF.

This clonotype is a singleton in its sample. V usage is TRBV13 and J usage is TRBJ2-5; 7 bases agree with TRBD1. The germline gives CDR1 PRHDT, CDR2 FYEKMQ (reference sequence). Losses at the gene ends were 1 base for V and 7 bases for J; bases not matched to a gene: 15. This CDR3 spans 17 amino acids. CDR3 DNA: TGTGCCAGCAGCTTAGAAGGGTCTGGAAGGGGGCGCGGGACCCAGTACTTC. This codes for CASSLEGSGRGRGTQYF. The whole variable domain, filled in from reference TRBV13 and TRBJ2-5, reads AAGVIQSPRHLIKEKRETATLKCYPIPRHDTVYWYQQGPGQDPQFLISFYEKMQSDKGSIPDRFSAQQFSDYHSELNMSSLELGDSALYFCASSLEGSGRGRGTQYFGPGTRLLVL.

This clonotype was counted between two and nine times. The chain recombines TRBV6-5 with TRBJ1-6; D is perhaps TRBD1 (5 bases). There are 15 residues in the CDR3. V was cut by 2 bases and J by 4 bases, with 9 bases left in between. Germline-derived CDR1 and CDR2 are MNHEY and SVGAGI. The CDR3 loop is CASSYVGGYNSPLHF. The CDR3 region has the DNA TGTGCCAGCAGTTACGTCGGGGGTTATAATTCACCCCTCCACTTT.

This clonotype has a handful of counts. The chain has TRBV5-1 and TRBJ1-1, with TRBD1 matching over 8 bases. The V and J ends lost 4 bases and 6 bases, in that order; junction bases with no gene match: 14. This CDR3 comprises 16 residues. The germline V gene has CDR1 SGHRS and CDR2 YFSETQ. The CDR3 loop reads CASSPPGFQTGAEAFF. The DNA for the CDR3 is TGCGCCAGCAGCCCCCCGGGATTCCAGACAGGGGCTGAAGCTTTCTTT.

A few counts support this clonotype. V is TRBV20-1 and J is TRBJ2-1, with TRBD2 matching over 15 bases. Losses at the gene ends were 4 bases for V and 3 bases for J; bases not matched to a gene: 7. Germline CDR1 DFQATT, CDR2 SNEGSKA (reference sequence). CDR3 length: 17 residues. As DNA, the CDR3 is TGCAGTGCTAAAGGACTAGCGGGGGGGCATTACTACAATGAGCAGTTCTTC. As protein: CSAKGLAGGHYYNEQFF.

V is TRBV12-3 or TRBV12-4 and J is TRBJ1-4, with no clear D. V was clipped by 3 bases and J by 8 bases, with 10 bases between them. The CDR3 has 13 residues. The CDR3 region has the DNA TGTGCCAGCAGTTTTGGGGAAGGCGAAAAACTGTTTTTT. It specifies CASSFGEGEKLFF.

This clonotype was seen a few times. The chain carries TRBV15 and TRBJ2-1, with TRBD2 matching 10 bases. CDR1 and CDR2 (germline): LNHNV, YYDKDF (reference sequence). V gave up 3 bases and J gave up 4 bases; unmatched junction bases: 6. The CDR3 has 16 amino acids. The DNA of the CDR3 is TGTGCCACCAGCAGGTCTTCTAGCGGGGGATACAATGAGCAGTTCTTC. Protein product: CATSRSSSGGYNEQFF.

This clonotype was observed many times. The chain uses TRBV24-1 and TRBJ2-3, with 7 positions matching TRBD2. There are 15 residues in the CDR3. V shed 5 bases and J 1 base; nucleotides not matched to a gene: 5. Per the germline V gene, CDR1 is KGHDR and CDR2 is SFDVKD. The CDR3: CATSGASGRTDTQYF. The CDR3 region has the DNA TGTGCCACCAGTGGCGCTAGCGGCCGCACAGATACGCAGTATTTT.

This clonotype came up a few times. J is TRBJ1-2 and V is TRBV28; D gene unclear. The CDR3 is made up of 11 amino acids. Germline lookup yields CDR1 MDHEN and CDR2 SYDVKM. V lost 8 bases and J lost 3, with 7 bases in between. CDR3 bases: TGTGCCAGCGCAGTCGACTATGGCTACACCTTC. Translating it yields CASAVDYGYTF.

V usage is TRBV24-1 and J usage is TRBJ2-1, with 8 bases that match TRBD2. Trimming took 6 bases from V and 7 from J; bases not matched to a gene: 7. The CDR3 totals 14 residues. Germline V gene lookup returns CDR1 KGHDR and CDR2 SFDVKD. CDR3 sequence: CATSLQGGGNEQFF. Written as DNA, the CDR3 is TGTGCCACCAGTTTACAGGGCGGGGGGAATGAGCAGTTCTTC.

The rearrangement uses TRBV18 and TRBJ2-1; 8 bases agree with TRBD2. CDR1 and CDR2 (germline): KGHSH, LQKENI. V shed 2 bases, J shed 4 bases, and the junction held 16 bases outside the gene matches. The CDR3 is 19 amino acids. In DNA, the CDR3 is TGTGCCAGCTCACCATTGGGAGCTAGCGGGCCCACCGGGTACAATGAGCAGTTCTTC. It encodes CASSPLGASGPTGYNEQFF.

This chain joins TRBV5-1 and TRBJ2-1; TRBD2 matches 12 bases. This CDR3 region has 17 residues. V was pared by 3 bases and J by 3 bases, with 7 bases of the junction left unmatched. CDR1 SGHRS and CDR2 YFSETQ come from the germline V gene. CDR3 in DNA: TGCGCCAGCAGCTCCCGACTAGCGGGAGATCGCTACAATGAGCAGTTCTTC. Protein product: CASSSRLAGDRYNEQFF.

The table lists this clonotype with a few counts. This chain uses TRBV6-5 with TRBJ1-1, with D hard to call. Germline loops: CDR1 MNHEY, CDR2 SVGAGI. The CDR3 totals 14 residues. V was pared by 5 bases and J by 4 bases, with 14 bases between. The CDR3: CASSPTRRGTEAFF. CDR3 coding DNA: TGTGCCAGCAGTCCCACCCGGCGGGGCACTGAAGCTTTCTTT.

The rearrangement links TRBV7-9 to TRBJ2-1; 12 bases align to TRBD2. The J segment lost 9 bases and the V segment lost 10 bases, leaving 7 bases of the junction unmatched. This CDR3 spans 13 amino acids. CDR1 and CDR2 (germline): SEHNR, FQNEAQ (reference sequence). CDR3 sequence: CAIGLAGLGEQFF. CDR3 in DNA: TGTGCCATTGGACTAGCGGGATTGGGTGAGCAGTTCTTC.

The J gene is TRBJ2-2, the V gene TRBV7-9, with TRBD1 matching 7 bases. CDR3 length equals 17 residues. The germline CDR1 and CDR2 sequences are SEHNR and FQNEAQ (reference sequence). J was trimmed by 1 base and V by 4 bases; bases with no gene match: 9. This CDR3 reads CASSSPPGQLNTGELFF. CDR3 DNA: TGTGCCAGCAGCTCACCGCCGGGACAGCTGAACACCGGGGAGCTGTTTTTT.

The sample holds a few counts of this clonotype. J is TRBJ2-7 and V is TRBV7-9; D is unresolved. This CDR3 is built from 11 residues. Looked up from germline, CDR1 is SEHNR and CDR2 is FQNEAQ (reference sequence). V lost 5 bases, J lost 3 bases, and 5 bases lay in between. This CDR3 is CASSPYYEQYF. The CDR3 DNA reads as TGTGCCAGCAGCCCTTACTACGAGCAGTACTTC.